A selection of T cell receptor beta chains follows, all from one sample in a study of cytomegalovirus exposure and HLA in healthy donors. Produced via immunoSEQ multiplex PCR; TCRdb's table is partial and in-frame only. Counted here are approximately 170,000 clones, approximately 80% occurring once; the ten biggest clones make up about 2.6%. Input material: PBMCs. The source of these receptors is a woman between 40 and 55 years old in good health and CMV-seropositive. The CDR3 runs from the conserved cysteine through the conserved F or W.

>TRBJ2-1|TRBV11-2
CASTLAGANEQFF
>TRBJ2-1|TRBV5-1
CASSVLSGVSYNEQFF
>TRBJ1-5|TRBV18
CASSAGQGASQPQHF
>TRBJ1-2|TRBV27
CASRTGIEGYTF
>TRBJ2-1|TRBV5-1
CASRSGGVSYNEQFF
>TRBJ2-5|TRBV30
CAWVSGQETQYF
>TRBJ1-4|TRBV6-5
CVSTQGTGEKLFF
>TRBJ2-7|TRBV4-3
CASSQGYSGYSYEQYF
>TRBJ2-3|TRBV29-1
CSVGELTSTDTQYF
>TRBJ1-1|TRBV28
CASSVGQEAGAFF
>TRBJ1-1|TRBV11-2
CASSLVSGNGEAFF
>TRBJ2-3|TRBV30
CAWSPSGRDSTDTQYF
>TRBJ2-6|TRBV19
CASSDRDGANVLTF
>TRBJ2-2|TRBV7-2
CASSLAGGNTGELFF
>TRBJ1-6|TRBV7-9
CASSANRESPLHF
>TRBJ1-4|TRBV2
CASTLTGEALFF
>TRBJ2-1|TRBV5-4
CASSPALAGGRSEQFF
>TRBJ1-1|TRBV6-6
CASSLQGLGEAFF
>TRBJ2-7|TRBV18
CASSQGQGEVGEQYF
>TRBJ2-7|TRBV7-9
CASSLENSYEQYF
>TRBJ2-5|TRBV15
CATSIRLTGFSSETQYF
>TRBJ1-2|TRBV29-1
CSVEVSGDGYGYTF
>TRBJ1-2|TRBV6-6
CASSYTREGGYGYTF
>TRBJ1-4|TRBV5-1
CASSLGGSTNEKLFF
>TRBJ2-3|TRBV5-4
CASSARGSSTDTQYF
>TRBJ1-2|TRBV19
CASSPEEGPNYGYTF
>TRBJ2-5|TRBV25-1
CASSEPPGRAGQETQYF
>TRBJ1-2|TRBV9
CASSPWDRGGYTF
>TRBJ2-7|TRBV6-5
CASSYKVAGGYEQYF
>TRBJ2-1|TRBV30
CAWSVLLLSDEQFF
>TRBJ1-4|TRBV28
CASSSGQAISYEKLFF
>TRBJ2-3|TRBV19
CASSPWTSGRGTDTQYF
>.|TRBV2
CASTETGTSGSYEQYF
>TRBJ1-4|TRBV4-3
CASSPVGTGRGEKLFF
>TRBJ2-3|TRBV7-2
CASSPQGTDTQYF
>TRBJ2-3|TRBV5-4
CASSLWAADTQYF
>TRBJ2-5|TRBV5-1
CASSLDNQSGRAQYF
>TRBJ1-6|TRBV19
CASSTGHPLHF
>TRBJ1-1|TRBV29-1
CSVVGDRGNTEAFF
>TRBJ1-1|TRBV29-1
CSATPRQGVNTEAFF
>TRBJ2-5|TRBV6-1
CASSEVAARETQYF
>TRBJ1-1|TRBV28
CASSPQVAVSLNTEAFF
>TRBJ2-3|TRBV19
CASTPRPGAGDTQYF
>TRBJ1-2|TRBV6-5
CASSRLTGGIYGYTF